A selection of T cell receptor beta chains follows, all from one sample in a study of blood T cell repertoires in COVID-19. Generated by immunoSEQ multiplex PCR, the TCRdb table keeps only in-frame clones and is missing some. Of around 160,000 clones listed, 80% to 90% are singletons. Material: peripheral blood. All receptors derive from a human donor with acute or convalescent COVID-19. The donor label of this sample is uncertain. Each CDR3 is given with its conserved first and last residue. Fields, in order: CDR3 protein, V gene, CDR3 length.

CSVERGRGNEQFF	TRBV29-1	13
CASSLQPVFLGANVLTF	TRBV5-1	17
CSASSVNSNQPQHF	TRBV20-1	14
CASSLGGGVSYEQYF	TRBV5-1	15
CASSYGLLNTEAFF	TRBV6-5	14
CATSRGTGGGGYTF	TRBV15	14
CASSPSAGGPSDTQYF	TRBV5-1	16
CASSLGGYPYEQYF	TRBV27	14
CASSPDWGNQPQHF	TRBV7-2	14
CASSREGQLGGYTF	TRBV5-1	14
CASSIGGSQPQHF	TRBV19	13
CASSLGIRGTNEKLFF	TRBV5-1	16
CASSSPANTGELFF	TRBV5-1	14
CASSRQPYNEQFF	TRBV14	13
CASSLRGNYGYTF	TRBV6-5	13